The next 22 T cell receptor beta chains were all read from a single sample in a study of CD4+ T cells in melanoma. Only in-frame clones appear in the TCRdb table, and some are missing; sequencing was by immunoSEQ multiplex PCR. In the table there are over 100,000 clones, 92% of which are singletons. Sequencing was carried out using peripheral blood. All receptors derive from a human donor with melanoma.

This clone was detected only once. J is TRBJ2-1 and V is TRBV2; D call uncertain. The CDR3 consists of 13 residues. Germline assignment: CDR1 SNHLY and CDR2 FYNNEI. V was cut by 2 bases and J by 6 bases, with 8 bases left in between. CDR3 sequence: CASSEFPANEQFF. The CDR3 DNA reads as TGTGCCAGCAGTGAATTCCCTGCCAATGAGCAGTTCTTC.

This clone showed up just once. V gene TRBV11-2 combines with J gene TRBJ1-5; D is uncertain. V lost 0 bases, J lost 6 bases, and 6 bases lay in between. Germline V CDR1 and CDR2: SGHAT, FQNNGV. The length of the CDR3 is 13 residues. The CDR3 DNA is TGTGCCAGCAGCTTAGATCTCCGTCAGCCCCAGCATTTT. Amino acids: CASSLDLRQPQHF.

V gene TRBV11-3 combines with J gene TRBJ2-1; no definite D call. This CDR3 spans 16 amino acids. CDR1 is SGHNT, CDR2 YENEEA, per germline. The V end lost 1 base, the J end lost 0 bases, and 10 bases lay between the germline ends. CDR3 sequence reads: CASSLGGESSYNEQFF. The CDR3 nucleotides are TGTGCCAGCAGCTTAGGTGGTGAGAGCTCCTACAATGAGCAGTTCTTC.

V gene TRBV6-1 combines with J gene TRBJ1-2; 8 bases are shared with TRBD1. Trimming took 10 bases from V and 2 from J; bases not matched to a gene: 6. In germline, CDR1 is MNHNS, CDR2 SASEGT. This CDR3 has 13 residues. The CDR3 sequence is CATSGGINYGYTF. The DNA of the CDR3 is TGTGCCACCTCAGGGGGCATCAACTATGGCTACACCTTC.

The chain is built from TRBV20-1 and TRBJ1-4; D remains unclear. The CDR3 sequence is 11 residues long. From germline, CDR1 is DFQATT and CDR2 SNEGSKA (reference sequence). Deletions cut 6 bases from V and 0 bases from J, with 2 bases between. The CDR3 DNA follows: TGCAGTGCAGCAACTAATGAAAAACTGTTTTTT. Its protein is CSAATNEKLFF.

V and J are TRBV2 and TRBJ2-3; D is unclear. The length of the CDR3 is 13 residues. Germline loops: CDR1 SNHLY, CDR2 FYNNEI. V lost 3 bases to trimming and J lost 1 base, with 5 bases between them. CDR3 sequence: CASSDRGTDTQYF. In DNA, the CDR3 is TGTGCCAGCAGTGATCGGGGCACAGATACGCAGTATTTT.

This chain joins TRBV5-6 and TRBJ2-3, with unresolved D. Per the germline V gene, CDR1 is SGHDT and CDR2 is YYEEEE. This CDR3 is built from 13 residues. Trimming shortened V by 4 bases and J by 2 bases, and 8 bases separated the two germline ends. For the CDR3, the DNA is TGTGCCAGCAGCCCACCCTTCACAGATACGCAGTATTTT. Translated: CASSPPFTDTQYF. The whole variable domain, remainder taken from reference TRBV5-6 and TRBJ2-3, is DAGVTQSPTHLIKTRGQQVTLRCSPKSGHDTVSWYQQALGQGPQFIFQYYEEEERQRGNFPDRFSGHQFPNYSSELNVNALLLGDSALYLCASSPPFTDTQYFGPGTRLTVL.

The J gene is TRBJ2-2, the V gene TRBV4-1, with 9 nucleotides matching TRBD1. CDR3 length equals 18 residues. Germline V gene data show CDR1 as MGHRA and CDR2 as YSYEKL. The V gene end was trimmed by 1 base and the J gene end by 6 bases; junction bases not matched to a gene: 12. CDR3 protein: CASSQGLGTGILAGELFF. The CDR3 bases are TGCGCCAGCAGCCAAGGACTGGGGACAGGGATATTAGCCGGGGAGCTGTTTTTT.

The rearrangement joins TRBV19 to TRBJ2-7; TRBD2 aligns across 10 bases. Germline values: CDR1 LNHDA, CDR2 SQIVND (reference sequence). CDR3 length equals 14 residues. V lost 8 bases, J lost 5 bases, and 9 bases stayed unmatched. The CDR3: CASEIAGGQNEQYF. CDR3 DNA sequence: TGTGCCAGTGAGATAGCGGGAGGTCAGAACGAGCAGTACTTC.

J is TRBJ2-3 and V is TRBV2; D tentatively reads TRBD1 or TRBD2 (6 bases each). Germline CDR1 is SNHLY and CDR2 is FYNNEI. Trimming removed 2 bases at V and 5 bases at J, with 17 bases between. CDR3 length: 16 residues. The CDR3 nucleotides read TGTGCCAGCAGTGAAACGGGGGCCGAGGTAGGAGATACGCAGTATTTT. Amino acids: CASSETGAEVGDTQYF. The full variable domain, completed using reference TRBV2 and TRBJ2-3, is EPEVTQTPSHQVTQMGQEVILRCVPISNHLYFYWYRQILGQKVEFLVSFYNNEISEKSEIFDDQFSVERPDGSNFTLKIRSTKLEDSAMYFCASSETGAEVGDTQYFGPGTRLTVL.

The CDR3: CASSPTRTGVPLGQPQHF. Here the CDR3 DNA reads TGTGCCAGCAGCCCCACCCGGACAGGGGTCCCCTTAGGGCAGCCCCAGCATTTT. The chain employs TRBV5-8 and TRBJ1-5, with TRBD1 matching over 9 bases. Trimming at V came to 4 bases and at J to 7 bases, leaving 18 bases not matched to a gene. The length of the CDR3 is 18 residues. Germline V lookup: CDR1 SGHTS, CDR2 YDEGEE.

The chain joins TRBV4-1 to TRBJ2-2; 8 nucleotides match TRBD2. There are 16 residues in the CDR3. V was pared by 0 bases and J by 6 bases, with 6 bases of the junction left unmatched. Germline V gene lookup returns CDR1 MGHRA and CDR2 YSYEKL. CDR3 residues: CASSQEAAGVSGELFF. In nucleotides, the CDR3 is TGCGCCAGCAGCCAAGAGGCAGCGGGGGTGTCCGGGGAGCTGTTTTTT.

The chain uses TRBV7-9 and TRBJ2-3; 9 nucleotides match TRBD2. V lost 10 bases, J lost 6 bases, and 8 bases stayed unmatched. CDR3 size: 13 residues. CDR1 is SEHNR, CDR2 FQNEAQ, per germline (reference sequence). The CDR3 spells CATNSGGPDTQYF. The CDR3 DNA reads as TGTGCCACAAACAGCGGGGGGCCTGATACGCAGTATTTT.

This chain uses TRBV29-1 with TRBJ2-1; no definite D call. V was clipped by 2 bases and J by 7 bases, with 6 bases between them. The V gene's germline CDR1 is SQVTM and CDR2 ANQGSEA. The CDR3 totals 11 residues. The CDR3 spells CSVERPNEQFF. CDR3 sequence (DNA): TGCAGCGTTGAACGGCCTAATGAGCAGTTCTTC.

The rearrangement uses TRBV29-1 and TRBJ2-3; D remains ambiguous. This CDR3 is built from 11 residues. Germline V gene data show CDR1 as SQVTM and CDR2 as ANQGSEA. The V end lost 5 bases, the J end lost 6 bases, and 9 bases lay between the germline ends. CDR3: CSVSNGDTQYF. In DNA form, the CDR3 reads TGCAGCGTTTCGAACGGGGATACGCAGTATTTT.

The chain has TRBV11-2 and TRBJ2-5; no reliable D call. Germline V gene sequence: CDR1 SGHAT, CDR2 FQNNGV. The ends were cut back, 4 bases at V and 1 base at J, with 10 bases in the middle. The CDR3 has 14 amino acids. The CDR3 loop reads CASSSSFSQETQYF. Here the CDR3 DNA reads TGTGCCAGCAGCTCATCTTTTAGCCAAGAGACCCAGTACTTC.

This clone was recorded once. The chain couples TRBV9 to TRBJ1-2; 7 bases are shared with TRBD1. Trimming took 3 bases from V and 3 from J; bases not matched to a gene: 8. The CDR3 runs to 15 residues. Germline values: CDR1 SGDLS, CDR2 YYNGEE. CDR3 sequence reads: CASSGPIGTDYGYTF. The CDR3 DNA reads as TGTGCCAGCAGCGGGCCCATCGGGACAGACTATGGCTACACCTTC.

The V and J genes are TRBV19 and TRBJ1-2; TRBD1 is a possible D gene (5 bases). V gave up 7 bases and J gave up 2 bases, with 17 bases separating them. CDR1 is LNHDA and CDR2 is SQIVND in the germline V gene (reference sequence). This CDR3 has 15 residues. DNA for the CDR3: TGTGCCAGTAAATGGGGACCAGGCGCAAACTATGGCTACACCTTC. Translated: CASKWGPGANYGYTF.

This chain joins TRBV6-5 and TRBJ2-6; 7 bases are a match to TRBD1. The ends lost 6 bases at V and 3 bases at J; junction bases unmatched: 5. The CDR3 totals 15 residues. The germline V gene encodes CDR1 MNHEY and CDR2 SVGAGI. The CDR3 sequence: CASSQQGYGANVLTF. CDR3 DNA sequence: TGTGCCAGCAGCCAACAGGGGTATGGGGCCAACGTCCTGACTTTC.

The DNA of the CDR3 is TGTGCCATCACTCCCAGGGGGAGCTACAATGAGCAGTTCTTC. Translated: CAITPRGSYNEQFF. The V and J genes are TRBV10-3 and TRBJ2-1; 7 nucleotides line up with TRBD1. V was clipped by 7 bases and J by 3 bases; unmatched bases: 6. CDR1 is ENHRY, CDR2 SYGVKD, per germline. CDR3 length: 14 amino acids.

CDR3 protein: CATQRTSYEQYF. The CDR3 region has the DNA TGTGCCACCCAGCGGACCTCCTACGAGCAGTACTTC. The chain is built from TRBV6-5 and TRBJ2-7; D might be TRBD2 (5 bases). CDR1 is MNHEY and CDR2 is SVGAGI in the germline V gene. The CDR3 totals 12 residues. The ends were cut back, 10 bases at V and 0 bases at J, with 10 bases in the middle.

J is TRBJ2-7 and V is TRBV7-2, with 7 bases fitting TRBD2. The V segment lost 1 base and the J segment 7 bases; nucleotides outside the gene matches: 13. The CDR3 totals 16 residues. CDR1 and CDR2 from the germline V gene are SGHTA and FQGNSA. CDR3 sequence (DNA): TGTGCCAGCAGCTTAGGACCAGCGGGGACCCCGAGGGAGCAGTACTTC. Translation gives CASSLGPAGTPREQYF.